These T cell receptor beta chains were read from a single sample in a study of identical twins. TCRdb reprocessed the 5' RACE reads via MiXCR and lists one record per CDR3 protein. Found here are 200,000 or so distinct CDR3 sequences, 6% to 9% of them singletons; the top ten hold more than 1.5%. These data were also filed under a second study, of yellow fever vaccine responses in identical twins.

The sequenced sample consisted of memory (CD45RO+) T cells sorted from blood. These receptors were collected from a woman between 18 and 29 years old in good health. CDR3s include the opening cysteine and the closing phenylalanine or tryptophan. Fields, in order: clone size, V gene, J gene, D gene, CDR3 protein, CDR3 DNA. The D gene is left open where the match is weak. Size is stated for part of the rows, as once, few or many counts, or as a class when the clone is expanded.

clone_size: few; v_call: TRBV28; j_call: TRBJ1-4; d_call: -; cdr3_aa: CASSPGSRSEKLFF; cdr3_nt: TGTGCCAGCAGCCCGGGGAGCAGGAGTGAAAAACTGTTTTTT
clone_size: many; v_call: TRBV4-3; j_call: TRBJ2-2; d_call: TRBD1; cdr3_aa: CASSLGQGSTGELFF; cdr3_nt: TGCGCCAGCAGCCTGGGACAGGGATCCACCGGGGAGCTGTTTTTT
clone_size: many; v_call: TRBV25-1; j_call: TRBJ2-1; d_call: -; cdr3_aa: CASSDKGGTTYNEQFF; cdr3_nt: TGTGCCAGCAGTGATAAGGGGGGGACGACCTACAATGAGCAGTTCTTC
clone_size: -; v_call: TRBV29-1; j_call: TRBJ2-7; d_call: TRBD2; cdr3_aa: CSARLAEGVYEQYF; cdr3_nt: TGCAGCGCTAGACTAGCGGAAGGGGTCTACGAGCAGTACTTC
clone_size: -; v_call: TRBV7-2; j_call: TRBJ1-4; d_call: -; cdr3_aa: CASSPTGRGTNEKLFF; cdr3_nt: TGTGCCAGCAGCCCCACGGGGAGGGGAACTAATGAAAAACTGTTTTTT
clone_size: few; v_call: TRBV9; j_call: TRBJ2-1; d_call: TRBD2; cdr3_aa: CASSVNSGTSSYNEQFF; cdr3_nt: TGTGCCAGCAGCGTAAACTCCGGGACTAGCTCCTACAATGAGCAGTTCTTC
clone_size: -; v_call: TRBV28; j_call: TRBJ1-4; d_call: TRBD1; cdr3_aa: CASRSQGAGNEKLFF; cdr3_nt: TGTGCCAGCAGGTCACAGGGGGCCGGTAATGAAAAACTGTTTTTT
clone_size: -; v_call: TRBV7-9; j_call: TRBJ2-2; d_call: -; cdr3_aa: CASSPGLLAGELFF; cdr3_nt: TGTGCCAGCAGCCCTGGACTCCTGGCCGGGGAGCTGTTTTTT
clone_size: -; v_call: TRBV1; j_call: TRBJ2-7; d_call: -; cdr3_aa: CTSSRSGYSYEQYF; cdr3_nt: TGCACCAGCAGCCGGTCAGGGTACTCCTACGAGCAGTACTTC
clone_size: -; v_call: TRBV20-1; j_call: TRBJ2-4; d_call: -; cdr3_aa: CSARGLLNKNIQYF; cdr3_nt: TGCAGTGCCAGGGGCCTCCTCAACAAAAACATTCAGTACTTC